Listed below are T cell receptor beta chains from one sample, sequenced in a study of early T cells in non-severe SARS-CoV-2 infection. TCRdb recomputed calls from the 5' RACE reads with MiXCR, one row per CDR3 protein. The repertoire consists of some 50,000 distinct CDR3 sequences, with about 5.2% occurring once and the leading ten covering about 5.4%. The input for sequencing was whole blood, taken at baseline. The receptors stem from an adult who was a healthcare worker with PCR-confirmed SARS-CoV-2 infection or an uninfected control (not recorded which). Both conserved end residues are part of each CDR3. Fields, in order: V gene, clone size, J gene, CDR3 protein. Size tells how often a clone was seen (once, few, many) or the class of an expanded clone, and some rows leave it out.

V: TRBV6-6; size: many; J: TRBJ2-7; CDR3: CASSYRVAGEQYF
V: TRBV12-3/TRBV12-4; size: .; J: TRBJ2-2; CDR3: CASSLSGTANTGELFF
V: TRBV18; size: many; J: TRBJ2-3; CDR3: CASSPTREFGDTQYF
V: TRBV5-4; size: many; J: TRBJ1-6; CDR3: CASSLGGRQLNSPLHF
V: TRBV19; size: many; J: TRBJ2-7; CDR3: CASSKVAEASYEQYF
V: TRBV28; size: many; J: TRBJ2-7; CDR3: CASSLRRLVNEQYF
V: TRBV7-3; size: many; J: TRBJ1-1; CDR3: CASSLTPSLNTEAFF
V: TRBV5-1; size: many; J: TRBJ2-5; CDR3: CASSLASMTSGRAETQYF
V: TRBV14; size: many; J: TRBJ1-2; CDR3: CASSPPVAATYGYTF
V: TRBV6-2/TRBV6-3; size: many; J: TRBJ2-7; CDR3: CASSLRGGSYEQYF
V: TRBV5-1; size: many; J: TRBJ1-1; CDR3: CASSFSAAPNTEAFF
V: TRBV5-4; size: many; J: TRBJ2-2; CDR3: CASGTVLDTGELFF
V: TRBV7-2; size: many; J: TRBJ1-1; CDR3: CASRFDSYTEAFF
V: TRBV6-6; size: many; J: TRBJ1-5; CDR3: CASSDPQGERRDQPQHF
V: TRBV4-1; size: many; J: TRBJ2-6; CDR3: CASSGGRQISGANVLTF
V: TRBV4-2; size: many; J: TRBJ2-7; CDR3: CASSRQVDYEQYF
V: TRBV29-1; size: few; J: TRBJ2-1; CDR3: CSVELGLGTYNEQFF
V: TRBV29-1; size: many; J: TRBJ2-5; CDR3: CSVAPYMPGGAFEETQYF
V: TRBV6-1; size: .; J: TRBJ1-1; CDR3: CASSDWRRGTEAFF
V: TRBV5-4; size: many; J: TRBJ2-3; CDR3: CASSLVRGGTQYF
V: TRBV9; size: many; J: TRBJ2-5; CDR3: CASSVGGRGVETQYF
V: TRBV6-4; size: medium-sized; J: TRBJ2-1; CDR3: CASSDSAGSYNEQFF
V: TRBV2; size: medium-sized; J: TRBJ2-5; CDR3: CASIPSYQETQYF